Listed here is a single T cell receptor beta chain. Its cognate antigen is unknown. Per sample, no less than 6 micrograms of total RNA were extracted. A sample-barcoded 5' primer and a J-beta primer mix were used in a second PCR of about 7 to 12 cycles. TCRdb re-called the 5' RACE reads through MiXCR, storing one row per CDR3 protein. The sample lists about 640,000 distinct CDR3 sequences; 58% were seen once. This entry is derived from a study of blood T cells in healthy people across ages. Findings and limits, study-wide: Using unsorted PBMCs precluded a conclusive naive versus antigen-experienced comparison. Across the age range, TCR beta diversity per million T cells fell in a roughly linear way.

Material: blood. The clonotype comes from a man aged 55 to 70 in good health.

This chain's CDR3 is CSAVPLTSGGREQYF. CDR3 bases: TGCAGTGCTGTTCCCCTGACTAGCGGGGGACGGGAGCAGTACTTC. The gene calls are TRBV20-1 and TRBJ2-7, with TRBD2 matching over 12 bases. Germline CDR1 is DFQATT and CDR2 is SNEGSKA (reference sequence). V gave up 5 bases and J gave up 7 bases; unmatched junction bases: 12. The CDR3 consists of 15 residues.